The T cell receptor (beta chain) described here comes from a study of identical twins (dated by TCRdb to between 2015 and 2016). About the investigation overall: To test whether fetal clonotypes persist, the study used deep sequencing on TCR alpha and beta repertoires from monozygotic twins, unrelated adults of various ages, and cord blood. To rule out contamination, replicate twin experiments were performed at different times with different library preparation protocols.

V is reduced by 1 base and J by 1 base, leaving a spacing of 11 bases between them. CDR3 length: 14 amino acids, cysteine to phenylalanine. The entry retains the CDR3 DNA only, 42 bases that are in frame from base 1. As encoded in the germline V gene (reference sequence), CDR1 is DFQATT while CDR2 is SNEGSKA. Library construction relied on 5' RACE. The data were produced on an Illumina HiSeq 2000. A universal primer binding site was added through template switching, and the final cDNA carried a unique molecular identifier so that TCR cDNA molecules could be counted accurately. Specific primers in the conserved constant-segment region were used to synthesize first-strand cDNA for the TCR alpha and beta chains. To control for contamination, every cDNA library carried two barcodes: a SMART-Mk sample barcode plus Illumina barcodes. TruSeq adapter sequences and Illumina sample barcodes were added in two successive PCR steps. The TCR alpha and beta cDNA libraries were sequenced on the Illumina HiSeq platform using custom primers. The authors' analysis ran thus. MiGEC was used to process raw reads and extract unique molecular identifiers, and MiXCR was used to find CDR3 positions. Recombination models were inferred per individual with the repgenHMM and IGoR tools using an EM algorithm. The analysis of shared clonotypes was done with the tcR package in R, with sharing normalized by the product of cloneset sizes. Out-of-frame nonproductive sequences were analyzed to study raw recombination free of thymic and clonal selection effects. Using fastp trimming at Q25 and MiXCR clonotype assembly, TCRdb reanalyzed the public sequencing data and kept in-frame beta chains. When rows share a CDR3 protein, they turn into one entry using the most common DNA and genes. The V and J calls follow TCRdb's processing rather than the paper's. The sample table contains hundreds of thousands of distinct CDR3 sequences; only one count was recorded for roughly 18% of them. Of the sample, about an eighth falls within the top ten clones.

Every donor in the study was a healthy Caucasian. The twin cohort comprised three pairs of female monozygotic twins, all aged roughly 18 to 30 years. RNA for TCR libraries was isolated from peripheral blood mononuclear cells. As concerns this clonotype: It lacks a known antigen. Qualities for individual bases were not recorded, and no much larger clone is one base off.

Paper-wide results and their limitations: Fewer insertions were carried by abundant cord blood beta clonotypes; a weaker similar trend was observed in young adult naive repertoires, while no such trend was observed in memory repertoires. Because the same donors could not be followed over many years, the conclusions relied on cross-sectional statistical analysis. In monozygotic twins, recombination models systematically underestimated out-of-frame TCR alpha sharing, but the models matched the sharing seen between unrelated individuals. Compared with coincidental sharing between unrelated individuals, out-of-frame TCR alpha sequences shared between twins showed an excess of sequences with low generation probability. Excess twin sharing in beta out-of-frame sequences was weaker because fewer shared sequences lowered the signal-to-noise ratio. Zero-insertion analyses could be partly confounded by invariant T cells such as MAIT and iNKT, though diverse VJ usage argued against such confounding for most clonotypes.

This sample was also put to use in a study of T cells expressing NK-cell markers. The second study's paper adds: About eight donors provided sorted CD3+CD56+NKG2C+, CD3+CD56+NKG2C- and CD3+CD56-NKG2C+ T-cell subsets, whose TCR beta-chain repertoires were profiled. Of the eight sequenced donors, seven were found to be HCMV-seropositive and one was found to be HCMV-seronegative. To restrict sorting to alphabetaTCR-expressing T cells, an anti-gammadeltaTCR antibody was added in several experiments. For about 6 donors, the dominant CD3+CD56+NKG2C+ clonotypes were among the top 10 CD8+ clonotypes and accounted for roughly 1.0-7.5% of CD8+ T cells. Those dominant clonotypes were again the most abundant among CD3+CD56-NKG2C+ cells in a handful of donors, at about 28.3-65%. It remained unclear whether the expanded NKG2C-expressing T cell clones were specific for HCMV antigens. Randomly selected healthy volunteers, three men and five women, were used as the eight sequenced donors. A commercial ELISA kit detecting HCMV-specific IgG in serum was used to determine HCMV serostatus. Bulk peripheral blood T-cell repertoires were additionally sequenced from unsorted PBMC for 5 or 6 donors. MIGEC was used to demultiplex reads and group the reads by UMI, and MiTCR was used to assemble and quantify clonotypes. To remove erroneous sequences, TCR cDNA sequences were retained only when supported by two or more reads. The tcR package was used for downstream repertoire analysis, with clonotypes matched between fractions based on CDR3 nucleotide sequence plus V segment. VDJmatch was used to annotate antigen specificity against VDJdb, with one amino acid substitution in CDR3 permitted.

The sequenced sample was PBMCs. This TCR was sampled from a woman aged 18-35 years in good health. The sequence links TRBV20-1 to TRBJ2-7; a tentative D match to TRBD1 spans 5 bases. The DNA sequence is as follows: TGCAGTGCTAGAGCCCCAAAGGGGTCCTACGAGCAGTACTTC. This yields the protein CSARAPKGSYEQYF.